The 27 T cell receptor beta chains presented below share a single source sample, sequenced in a study of technical replicates of blood from several donors. Profiled with immunoSEQ multiplex PCR; TCRdb holds only in-frame clones, not every one. The top ten clones hold about 0.3% of a sample with about 97,000 clones, roughly 94% of them seen once. Material: T cells isolated from PBMCs. Source of these receptors: a human donor in good health.

CDR3 DNA: TGTGCCAGCAGACGGACTAGCGGAGAGACCCAAGAGACCCAGTACTTC. Amino acid sequence: CASRRTSGETQETQYF. The chain links TRBV7-2 to TRBJ2-5; TRBD2 matches 10 bases. The CDR3 length is 16 residues. V gave up 6 bases and J gave up 1 base; unmatched junction bases: 8. Per the germline V gene, CDR1 is SGHTA and CDR2 is FQGNSA.

The chain couples TRBV28 to TRBJ2-2; TRBD1 agrees at 9 bases. The CDR3 covers 16 residues. Unmatched junction bases numbered 11, after V lost 8 bases and J lost 4 bases. CDR1 and CDR2 from the germline V gene are MDHEN and SYDVKM. CDR3 coding DNA: TGTGCCAGCTCTCGTCCGGGACAGGGATTCACCGGGGAGCTGTTTTTT. This encodes CASSRPGQGFTGELFF.

In DNA, the CDR3 is TGTGCCAGCACCATTCGGGTAGCGGGAGTCTACGAGCAGTACTTC. Translation gives CASTIRVAGVYEQYF. This chain links TRBV27 with TRBJ2-7; 9 bases align to TRBD2. V trimming: 7 bases; J trimming: 3 bases; junction bases outside the gene matches: 10. In germline, CDR1 is MNHEY, CDR2 SMNVEV (reference sequence). This CDR3 is built from 15 residues.

The rearrangement links TRBV7-9 to TRBJ2-2; D gene ambiguous. This CDR3 contains 13 residues. The V and J ends lost 1 base and 5 bases respectively, with 5 bases between them. The germline CDR1 and CDR2 sequences are SEHNR and FQNEAQ (reference sequence). This chain's CDR3 is CASSLVLTGELFF. CDR3 bases: TGTGCCAGCAGCTTAGTTCTTACCGGGGAGCTGTTTTTT.

The chain uses TRBV9 and TRBJ2-7; D unresolved. Germline V CDR1 and CDR2: SGDLS, YYNGEE. CDR3 size: 11 residues. Trimming left V 3 bases short and J 2 bases short, with 3 bases between. The CDR3 protein is CASSDTYEQYF. CDR3 DNA sequence: TGTGCCAGCAGCGACACCTACGAGCAGTACTTC.

The rearrangement uses TRBV30 and TRBJ2-7, with 11 bases fitting TRBD2. Germline V gene sequence: CDR1 GTSNPN, CDR2 SVGIG (reference sequence). V lost 5 bases, J lost 4 bases, and 10 bases stayed unmatched. The CDR3 is made up of 15 amino acids. The CDR3 DNA reads TGTGCCTGGTTACACACCGGGACTAGCGGTTACGAGCAGTACTTC. Its translation: CAWLHTGTSGYEQYF.

Notes on this clone: The same CDR3 is also encoded by other DNA sequences in this sample. This chain links TRBV9 with TRBJ2-1; the match to TRBD2 covers 9 bases. Unmatched junction bases numbered 0, after V lost 2 bases and J lost 0 bases. The CDR3 has 15 amino acids. The germline V gene encodes CDR1 SGDLS and CDR2 YYNGEE. For the CDR3, the DNA is TGTGCCAGCAGCGTTAGCGGGAGCTCCTACAATGAGCAGTTCTTC. It specifies CASSVSGSSYNEQFF. Based on the CDR3 plus reference TRBV9 and TRBJ2-1, the full variable domain is DSGVTQTPKHLITATGQRVTLRCSPRSGDLSVYWYQQSLDQGLQFLIQYYNGEERAKGNILERFSAQQFPDLHSELNLSSLELGDSALYFCASSVSGSSYNEQFFGPGTRLTVL.

The chain joins TRBV19 to TRBJ1-1; 7 positions agree with TRBD1. In germline, CDR1 is LNHDA, CDR2 SQIVND (reference sequence). J was trimmed by 6 bases and V by 3 bases; bases with no gene match: 7. The CDR3 is 14 residues long. The CDR3 spells CASSMDRSGPEAFF. For the CDR3, the DNA is TGTGCCAGTAGTATGGACAGGAGTGGCCCTGAAGCTTTCTTT.

This clone was recorded only once. J is TRBJ1-1 and V is TRBV28, with D tentatively TRBD1 (6 bases). Trimming cost V 6 bases and J 8 bases, with 10 bases left between them. This CDR3 spans 11 amino acids. The germline V gene encodes CDR1 MDHEN and CDR2 SYDVKM. The CDR3 loop reads CASRATGEAFF. The CDR3 DNA sequence: TGTGCCAGCAGGGCGACAGGAGAAGCTTTCTTT.

This chain connects TRBV7-2 to TRBJ1-1, with D hard to call. CDR1 is SGHTA, CDR2 FQGNSA, per germline. Trimming shortened V by 5 bases and J by 1 base, and 17 bases separated the two germline ends. The CDR3 is made up of 16 amino acids. In DNA, the CDR3 is TGTGCCAGCAGCCCTCCCAGGAGGAGATCGAACACTGAAGCTTTCTTT. It encodes CASSPPRRRSNTEAFF.

DNA of the CDR3: TGTGCCAGCGGTGGGTCTGAGGGCAGGGGGGAAGCTTTCTTT. Amino acid sequence: CASGGSEGRGEAFF. The V gene is TRBV28, the J gene TRBJ1-1, with 7 bases aligning to TRBD1. V lost 8 bases, J lost 8 bases, and 14 bases stayed unmatched. Per the germline V gene, CDR1 is MDHEN and CDR2 is SYDVKM. The CDR3 runs to 14 residues.

The chain carries TRBV27 and TRBJ2-1; 7 bases fit TRBD1. This CDR3 has 14 amino acids. Germline CDR1 MNHEY, CDR2 SMNVEV (reference sequence). V shed 5 bases and J 4 bases; nucleotides not matched to a gene: 5. DNA for the CDR3: TGTGCCAGCAGTCACAGGGGCGCTTACAATGAGCAGTTCTTC. Encoded protein: CASSHRGAYNEQFF.

The chain carries TRBV5-4 and TRBJ2-4; 9 bases line up with TRBD1. The CDR3 is 16 residues long. Germline CDR1 is SGHNT and CDR2 is YYREEE (reference sequence). The trim removed 0 bases at V and 2 bases at J, leaving 3 bases unmatched. The CDR3 is CASSLGGQGPKNIQYF. CDR3 nucleotides: TGTGCCAGCAGCTTGGGGGGACAGGGTCCCAAAAACATTCAGTACTTC.

The chain combines TRBV5-1 with TRBJ2-3, with a tentative D call TRBD2 (6 bases). Trimming took off 5 bases at V and 7 bases at J, with 20 bases between the two ends. Germline V CDR1 and CDR2: SGHRS, YFSETQ. The CDR3 extends over 15 amino acids. The CDR3 protein is CASSPTSRSDNTQYF. In DNA form, the CDR3 reads TGCGCCAGCAGTCCTACTAGCCGGTCTGATAATACGCAGTATTTT.

This clone was found once. The V call is TRBV27, the J call TRBJ2-3, with D possibly being TRBD1 (6 bases). CDR3 length: 17 amino acids. V gave up 0 bases and J gave up 0 bases, with 13 bases separating them. Germline values: CDR1 MNHEY, CDR2 SMNVEV (reference sequence). The CDR3 loop is CASSLSTAGASTDTQYF. CDR3 nucleotides: TGTGCCAGCAGTTTATCGACCGCAGGGGCAAGCACAGATACGCAGTATTTT.

V and J are TRBV10-3 and TRBJ2-7, with D perhaps TRBD1 (6 bases). V lost 6 bases and J lost 5, with 8 bases in between. Germline loops: CDR1 ENHRY, CDR2 SYGVKD. This CDR3 spans 11 amino acids. The CDR3 is CAIRNRDEQYF. CDR3 in DNA: TGTGCCATCAGGAACAGGGACGAGCAGTACTTC.

V gene TRBV9 combines with J gene TRBJ2-5; TRBD1 matches at 7 bases. The CDR3 is 15 residues long. CDR1 is SGDLS and CDR2 is YYNGEE in the germline V gene. After removal of 2 bases from V and 2 bases from J, the junction contained 6 bases not matched to a gene. CDR3 sequence reads: CASSVGDREQETQYF. The CDR3 bases are TGTGCCAGCAGCGTGGGAGACAGGGAGCAAGAGACCCAGTACTTC.

The rearrangement links TRBV14 to TRBJ2-4, with a tentative D call TRBD2 (6 bases). The CDR3 loop spans 18 amino acids. V was shortened by 5 bases and J by 2 bases, with 22 bases between the two germline ends. The germline CDR1 and CDR2 sequences are SGHDN and FVKESK. The CDR3 DNA reads as TGTGCCAGCAGCTCCCCTTGGGTTAGCGGAATCCCCAAAAACATTCAGTACTTC. Its translation is CASSSPWVSGIPKNIQYF.

This clone was found a few times. The chain links TRBV16 to TRBJ2-1, with 10 bases fitting TRBD2. CDR1 is KGHSY and CDR2 is FQNENV in the germline V gene. The CDR3 loop spans 15 amino acids. Unmatched junction bases numbered 3, after V lost 4 bases and J lost 3 bases. The CDR3 DNA reads TGTGCCAGCAGCCTCTTAGCGGGAGGCTACAATGAGCAGTTCTTC. Translation gives CASSLLAGGYNEQFF.

In its sample, this clone was seen a few times. The rearrangement links TRBV27 to TRBJ2-1, with D unclear. Trimming shortened V by 3 bases and J by 6 bases, and 12 bases separated the two germline ends. Germline V gene lookup returns CDR1 MNHEY and CDR2 SMNVEV (reference sequence). The CDR3 sequence is 14 residues long. In nucleotides, the CDR3 is TGTGCCAGCAGTTTTCGCGTTAGTGTCAATGAGCAGTTCTTC. Encoded protein: CASSFRVSVNEQFF.

In nucleotides, the CDR3 is TGTGCCACCAGCAGAAGACTTTCTAGCACAGATACGCAGTATTTT. This codes for CATSRRLSSTDTQYF. The gene calls are TRBV15 and TRBJ2-3; D ambiguous. CDR3 length: 15 residues. Germline V gives CDR1 LNHNV, CDR2 YYDKDF (reference sequence). V shed 2 bases and J shed 0 bases, with 9 bases lying between them.

The chain employs TRBV7-3 and TRBJ2-7; 11 positions match TRBD2. Unmatched junction bases numbered 19, after V lost 5 bases and J lost 7 bases. The CDR3 loop spans 18 amino acids. Germline V gene data show CDR1 as SGHTA and CDR2 as FQGTGA. CDR3 region: CASSQGPPIAGGPWEQYF. CDR3 nucleotide sequence: TGTGCCAGCAGCCAGGGGCCACCAATAGCGGGAGGGCCGTGGGAGCAGTACTTC.

This chain connects TRBV5-5 to TRBJ2-7, with TRBD1 matching over 8 bases. J lost 5 bases, V lost 4 bases, and 11 bases had no gene match. CDR1 and CDR2 (germline): SGHKS, YYEKEE (reference sequence). The CDR3 totals 15 residues. This CDR3 reads CASSHYRTGSNEQYF. Here the CDR3 DNA reads TGTGCCAGCAGCCACTACAGGACAGGGAGTAACGAGCAGTACTTC.

CDR3 in amino acids: CASSQVSQGAYEQYF. CDR3 nucleotide sequence: TGCGCCAGCAGCCAAGTCTCACAGGGAGCGTACGAGCAGTACTTC. The J gene is TRBJ2-7, the V gene TRBV4-1; the D gene is possibly TRBD1 (6 bases). The V and J ends lost 1 base and 4 bases respectively, with 14 bases between them. The CDR3 covers 15 residues. The germline V gene has CDR1 MGHRA and CDR2 YSYEKL.

The chain combines TRBV5-4 with TRBJ1-4, with unresolved D. The CDR3 consists of 15 residues. Germline CDR1 is SGHNT and CDR2 is YYREEE (reference sequence). The V and J ends lost 3 bases and 2 bases respectively, with 11 bases between them. The CDR3 reads CASSYWAPTNEKLFF. Written as DNA, the CDR3 is TGTGCCAGCAGCTACTGGGCGCCGACTAATGAAAAACTGTTTTTT.

This clone has just a few counts. V is TRBV5-1 and J is TRBJ1-1, with D perhaps matching TRBD1 (5 bases). CDR1 SGHRS and CDR2 YFSETQ come from the germline V gene. The CDR3 is 16 amino acids. V gave up 1 base and J gave up 0 bases, with 13 bases separating them. The CDR3 is CASSLTGPSMNTEAFF. The CDR3 coding sequence is TGCGCCAGCAGCTTGACAGGACCCTCGATGAACACTGAAGCTTTCTTT.

The chain joins TRBV28 to TRBJ2-3; 8 nucleotides match TRBD1. CDR1 and CDR2 (germline): MDHEN, SYDVKM. J lost 2 bases, V lost 6 bases, and 7 bases had no gene match. The CDR3 consists of 15 residues. Here the CDR3 reads CASSLDREATDTQYF. In DNA form, the CDR3 reads TGTGCCAGCAGCCTGGACAGGGAAGCCACAGATACGCAGTATTTT.